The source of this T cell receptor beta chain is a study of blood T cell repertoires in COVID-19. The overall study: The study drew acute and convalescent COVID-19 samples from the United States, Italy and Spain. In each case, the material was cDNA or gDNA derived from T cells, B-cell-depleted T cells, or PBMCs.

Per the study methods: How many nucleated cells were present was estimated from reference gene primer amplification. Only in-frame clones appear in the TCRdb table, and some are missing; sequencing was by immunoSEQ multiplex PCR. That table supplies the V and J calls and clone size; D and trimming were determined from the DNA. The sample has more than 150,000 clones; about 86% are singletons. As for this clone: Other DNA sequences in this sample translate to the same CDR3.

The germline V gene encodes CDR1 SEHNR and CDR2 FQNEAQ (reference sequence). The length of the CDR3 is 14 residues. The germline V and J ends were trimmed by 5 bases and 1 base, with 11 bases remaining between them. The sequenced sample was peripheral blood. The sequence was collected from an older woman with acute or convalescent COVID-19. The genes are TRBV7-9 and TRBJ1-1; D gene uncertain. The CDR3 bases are TGTGCCAGCAGCCGTTACGGGTCGAACACTGAAGCTTTCTTT. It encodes CASSRYGSNTEAFF.